The clone carrying this T cell receptor beta chain was detected a few times. Time point of the sample: persistent/refractory GD, antithyroid drugs over 5 years with positive TRAb. From RNA extracted from PBMCs, the TCR library was made. This record belongs to a study of regulatory T cells in long-lasting Graves disease. Arm-PCR of CDR3 regions and iRepertoire HTBI primers were the basis on which TCR beta libraries were built. TCRdb recomputed calls from the multiplex PCR reads with MiXCR, one row per CDR3 protein. Of a few hundred thousand distinct CDR3 sequences in the sample, 20% to 30% are singletons; the top ten hold roughly a quarter. The CDR3 is 11 amino acids. V was cut by 2 bases and J by 8 bases, with 4 bases left in between. Germline V gene sequence: CDR1 MNHEY, CDR2 SVGEGT.

Here the sequenced sample was peripheral blood mononuclear cells (PBMCs), taken when the disease was refractory, from a patient treated with antithyroid drugs. The clonotype was recovered from a female donor with Graves disease. This rearrangement joins TRBV6-2 or TRBV6-3 to TRBJ2-4; D is uncertain. CDR3 in DNA: TGTGCCAGCAGTTACGTTGACATTCAGTACTTC. This gives the protein CASSYVDIQYF.